The 21 T cell receptor beta chains listed next were all sequenced from one sample in a study of cytomegalovirus exposure and HLA in healthy donors. With 60 Vbeta and 13 Jbeta primers, the PCR was carried out. Sequencing was performed with immunoSEQ multiplex PCR; in TCRdb, only in-frame clones are kept and a portion is missing. The data hold about 82,000 clones, with around three fifths observed a single time. Sequenced sample: PBMCs. The receptors were gathered from a middle-aged woman in good health and CMV-seropositive.

J is TRBJ1-1 and V is TRBV5-6, with TRBD1 matching 8 bases. The CDR3 has 14 amino acids. Germline V gene lookup returns CDR1 SGHDT and CDR2 YYEEEE. J was trimmed by 11 bases and V by 3 bases; bases with no gene match: 12. Here the CDR3 DNA reads TGTGCCAGCAGCTGGGGGACAGGTGGTCGTGCGGCTTTCTTT. It encodes CASSWGTGGRAAFF. The full variable domain, in which reference TRBV5-6 and TRBJ1-1 provide the parts outside the CDR3, is DAGVTQSPTHLIKTRGQQVTLRCSPKSGHDTVSWYQQALGQGPQFIFQYYEEEERQRGNFPDRFSGHQFPNYSSELNVNALLLGDSALYLCASSWGTGGRAAFFGQGTRLTVV.

The chain couples TRBV28 to TRBJ1-1; D not resolved. Trimming shortened V by 10 bases and J by 4 bases, and 10 bases separated the two germline ends. The CDR3 has 11 amino acids. Germline V lookup: CDR1 MDHEN, CDR2 SYDVKM. The CDR3 DNA sequence: TGTGCCACCGAGCCGGGCACTGAAGCTTTCTTT. Translation: CATEPGTEAFF. Looking up the rest from reference TRBV28 and TRBJ1-1 gives the full variable domain: DVKVTQSSRYLVKRTGEKVFLECVQDMDHENMFWYRQDPGLGLRLIYFSYDVKMKEKGDIPEGYSVSREKKERFSLILESASTNQTSMYLCATEPGTEAFFGQGTRLTVV.

The V call is TRBV27, the J call TRBJ1-2, with 9 bases matching TRBD1. Germline values: CDR1 MNHEY, CDR2 SMNVEV (reference sequence). Trimming removed 2 bases from V and 2 bases from J; junction bases left unmatched: 3. This CDR3 has 15 amino acids. This CDR3 is CASSLRTGANYGYTF. CDR3 in DNA: TGTGCCAGCAGTTTAAGGACAGGGGCCAACTATGGCTACACCTTC.

This clone has just a few counts. This CDR3 reads CASSAQGWTEAFF. The CDR3 bases are TGTGCCAGCAGTGCCCAGGGGTGGACTGAAGCTTTCTTT. V and J are TRBV2 and TRBJ1-1; possibly TRBD1 for D (6 bases). Per germline, CDR1 SNHLY and CDR2 FYNNEI. V gave up 4 bases and J gave up 5 bases, with 11 bases separating them. The CDR3 spans 13 residues.

V and J are TRBV19 and TRBJ2-5, with a possible D match to TRBD2 (5 bases). The better agreement between TRBJ2-7 and the DNA end casts doubt on the J call. In germline, CDR1 is LNHDA, CDR2 SQIVND (reference sequence). The CDR3 runs 16 residues. The CDR3 nucleotides are TGTGCCAGTAGTATAGTAGGCGGGTACCATTCCTACGAGCAGTACTTC. Translation: CASSIVGGYHSYEQYF.

This sequence joins TRBV29-1 and TRBJ1-2; D gene uncertain. CDR1 SQVTM and CDR2 ANQGSEA come from the germline V gene. The CDR3 sequence is 12 residues long. Trimming left V 6 bases short and J 3 bases short, with 11 bases between. The chain's CDR3 is CSVAPQDYGYTF. In DNA, the CDR3 is TGCAGCGTCGCGCCCCAGGACTATGGCTACACCTTC.

This clone came up a few times. This chain connects TRBV28 to TRBJ1-4, with TRBD1 matching over 10 bases. V lost 6 bases, J lost 5 bases, and 6 bases stayed unmatched. The CDR3 runs to 15 residues. The germline gives CDR1 MDHEN, CDR2 SYDVKM. CDR3 loop: CASSRDRGSNEKLFF. In DNA form, the CDR3 reads TGTGCCAGCAGCAGGGACAGGGGATCGAATGAAAAACTGTTTTTT.

The chain employs TRBV7-6 and TRBJ1-1; 8 bases align to TRBD1. Germline CDR1 and CDR2: SGHVS and FNYEAQ. Trimming cost V 4 bases and J 1 base; bases outside gene matches: 2. This CDR3 is 14 amino acids long. The CDR3 DNA follows: TGTGCCAGCAGCTGGACAGGGACGAACACTGAAGCTTTCTTT. Encoded protein: CASSWTGTNTEAFF.

This sequence joins TRBV2 and TRBJ2-1; D may be TRBD1 (7 bases). CDR1 and CDR2 from the germline V gene are SNHLY and FYNNEI. V was cut by 7 bases and J by 3 bases, with 16 bases left in between. This CDR3 comprises 15 residues. The DNA of the CDR3 is TGTGCCAGCAACAAGGAGGGACAGAACTACAATGAGCAGTTCTTC. It translates to CASNKEGQNYNEQFF.

V is TRBV19 and J is TRBJ1-1, with 7 nucleotides matching TRBD1. Germline V gene data show CDR1 as LNHDA and CDR2 as SQIVND (reference sequence). Trimming at V came to 4 bases and at J to 6 bases, leaving 17 bases not matched to a gene. The CDR3 extends over 17 amino acids. The CDR3 DNA reads as TGTGCCAGTAGTACCCACGGTTTTAGGGGGCGGTTTGCTGAAGCTTTCTTT. This translates into CASSTHGFRGRFAEAFF.

The count of this clone is one. The genes are TRBV28 and TRBJ2-6; tentatively, D is TRBD1 (6 bases). Trimming cost V 6 bases and J 0 bases, with 15 bases left between them. The CDR3 is 17 residues long. The germline V gene has CDR1 MDHEN and CDR2 SYDVKM. CDR3 loop: CASSPGVAISGANVLTF. CDR3 DNA sequence: TGTGCCAGCAGCCCAGGGGTAGCCATCTCTGGGGCCAACGTCCTGACTTTC.

This clone was observed a few times. This sequence joins TRBV9 and TRBJ2-5; 9 bases agree with TRBD2. The CDR3 sequence is 16 residues long. With 4 bases clipped from V and 0 bases from J, the junction kept 7 bases outside the gene matches. Germline assignment: CDR1 SGDLS and CDR2 YYNGEE. The CDR3 DNA reads TGTGCCAGCAGCCAGGGGAGCGGGAGGAACCAAGAGACCCAGTACTTC. The encoded protein is CASSQGSGRNQETQYF. Looking up the rest from reference TRBV9 and TRBJ2-5 gives the full variable domain: DSGVTQTPKHLITATGQRVTLRCSPRSGDLSVYWYQQSLDQGLQFLIQYYNGEERAKGNILERFSAQQFPDLHSELNLSSLELGDSALYFCASSQGSGRNQETQYFGPGTRLLVL.

This clone was counted a single time. The chain carries TRBV18 and TRBJ1-1; D possibly corresponds to TRBD1 (5 bases). CDR1 is KGHSH, CDR2 LQKENI, per germline. V lost 6 bases and J 3 bases, leaving 11 bases between the germline ends. This CDR3 has 13 amino acids. The CDR3 reads CASSHGGDTEAFF. CDR3 bases: TGTGCCAGCTCCCACGGGGGGGACACTGAAGCTTTCTTT. The entire variable domain, with the rest obtained from reference TRBV18 and TRBJ1-1, is as follows: NAGVMQNPRHLVRRRGQEARLRCSPMKGHSHVYWYRQLPEEGLKFMVYLQKENIIDESGMPKERFSAEFPKEGPSILRIQQVVRGDSAAYFCASSHGGDTEAFFGQGTRLTVV.

This chain links TRBV12-5 with TRBJ2-5, with 9 bases that match TRBD2. V trimming: 7 bases; J trimming: 5 bases; junction bases outside the gene matches: 17. This CDR3 region has 17 residues. Germline V gene lookup returns CDR1 LGHNT and CDR2 FRNRAP. This CDR3 is CASASNLGTSTTETQYF. CDR3 in DNA: TGTGCTAGTGCCTCAAACCTCGGGACTAGCACCACCGAGACCCAGTACTTC.

The chain recombines TRBV4-2 with TRBJ2-7; 8 bases agree with TRBD2. CDR1 LGHNA and CDR2 YNFKEQ come from the germline V gene. V lost 0 bases, J lost 0 bases, and 22 bases stayed unmatched. The CDR3 runs 22 residues. In DNA form, the CDR3 reads TGTGCCAGCAGCCAAGATTGGGGCGGGGGGCTGCATCTGGTAGCGGTCTCCTACGAGCAGTACTTC. It translates to CASSQDWGGGLHLVAVSYEQYF.

In this sample, this clone turned up a few times. The V call is TRBV28, the J call TRBJ1-2, with a possible D match to TRBD1 (5 bases). V shed 4 bases and J shed 5 bases, with 8 bases lying between them. The germline V gene has CDR1 MDHEN and CDR2 SYDVKM. This CDR3 has 12 amino acids. The CDR3 protein is CASSSGKYGYTF. The CDR3 bases are TGTGCCAGCAGTTCAGGGAAGTATGGCTACACCTTC.

The V gene is TRBV7-6, the J gene TRBJ2-3; 7 bases line up with TRBD2. Germline V gene data show CDR1 as SGHVS and CDR2 as FNYEAQ. The CDR3 has 15 amino acids. V gave up 4 bases and J gave up 6 bases; unmatched junction bases: 10. DNA for the CDR3: TGTGCCAGCAGCTCCTCACCGGACGGGGGGGATACGCAGTATTTT. This translates into CASSSSPDGGDTQYF.

The chain carries TRBV6-5 and TRBJ2-1, with TRBD1 matching over 7 bases. Losses at the gene ends were 5 bases for V and 3 bases for J; bases not matched to a gene: 1. The CDR3 consists of 13 residues. Per germline, CDR1 MNHEY and CDR2 SVGAGI. CDR3 sequence (DNA): TGTGCCAGCAGTCGGGACAGCTACAATGAGCAGTTCTTC. This codes for CASSRDSYNEQFF.

This clone was counted only a few times. This chain joins TRBV5-8 and TRBJ2-5; the D is unclear. The germline V and J ends were trimmed by 0 bases and 2 bases, with 8 bases remaining between them. CDR3 length: 14 residues. Germline lookup yields CDR1 SGHTS and CDR2 YDEGEE. Here the CDR3 reads CASSLGLAQETQYF. The CDR3 DNA sequence: TGTGCCAGCAGCTTGGGACTTGCACAAGAGACCCAGTACTTC.

This chain connects TRBV10-3 to TRBJ2-7; 9 bases line up with TRBD2. Germline trimming cut 6 bases from V and 3 bases from J; bases unmatched to any gene: 15. Germline CDR1 is ENHRY and CDR2 is SYGVKD. The CDR3 consists of 17 residues. The CDR3 reads CAISVASAGGRGYEQYF. The DNA for the CDR3 is TGTGCCATCAGCGTCGCTTCGGCGGGAGGGAGGGGCTACGAGCAGTACTTC.

This sequence joins TRBV7-2 and TRBJ2-5; 7 bases are a match to TRBD2. This CDR3 comprises 16 residues. The trim removed 0 bases at V and 5 bases at J, leaving 9 bases unmatched. Germline V CDR1 and CDR2: SGHTA, FQGNSA. This chain's CDR3 is CASSLALGGPVETQYF. The CDR3 region has the DNA TGTGCCAGCAGCTTAGCGCTGGGAGGGCCTGTCGAGACCCAGTACTTC.